This T cell receptor beta chain was captured in a study of identical twins. The study's findings and limits: Whereas memory repertoires showed no such difference, abundant cord blood beta clonotypes carried fewer insertions.

The CDR3 loop spans 15 amino acids. With 1 base removed from V and 3 bases from J, the gap between germline ends came to 10 bases. Germline V CDR1 and CDR2: SGHTA, FQGNSA. This clonotype was observed at least ten times. What it binds is unknown. Template switching (which added a universal primer site) was used, and cDNA carried unique molecular identifiers. TCRdb fed the 5' RACE reads into MiXCR, producing one record per CDR3 protein. The top ten clones hold 3.5% to 5% of a sample with some 250,000 distinct CDR3 sequences, about an eighth of them seen once. The data were also submitted as part of a second study, on yellow fever vaccine responses in identical twins.

The specimen sequenced was memory (CD45RO+) T cells sorted from blood. The origin of this receptor is a woman under 30 in good health. This chain joins TRBV7-2 and TRBJ1-5; D might be TRBD1 (5 bases). CDR3 in amino acids: CASSLDGRVNQPQHF. The CDR3 nucleotides read TGTGCCAGCAGCTTAGATGGCAGGGTCAATCAGCCCCAGCATTTT.